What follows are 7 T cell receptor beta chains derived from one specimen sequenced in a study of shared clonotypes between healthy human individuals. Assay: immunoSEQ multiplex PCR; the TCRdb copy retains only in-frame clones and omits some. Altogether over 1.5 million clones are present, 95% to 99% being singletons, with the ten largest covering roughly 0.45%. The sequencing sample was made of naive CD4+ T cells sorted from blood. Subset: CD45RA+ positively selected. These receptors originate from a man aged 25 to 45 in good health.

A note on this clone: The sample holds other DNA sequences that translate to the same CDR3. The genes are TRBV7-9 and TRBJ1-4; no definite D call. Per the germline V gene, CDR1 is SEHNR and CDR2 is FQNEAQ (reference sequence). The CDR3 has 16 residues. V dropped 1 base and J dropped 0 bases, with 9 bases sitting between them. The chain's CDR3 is CASSLGRVATNEKLFF. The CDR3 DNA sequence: TGTGCCAGCAGCTTAGGTAGAGTTGCAACTAATGAAAAACTGTTTTTT.

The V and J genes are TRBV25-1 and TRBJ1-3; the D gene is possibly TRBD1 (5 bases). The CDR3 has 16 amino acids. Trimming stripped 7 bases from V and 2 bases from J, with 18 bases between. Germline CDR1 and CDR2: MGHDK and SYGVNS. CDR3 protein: CASTPQGGRAGNTIYF. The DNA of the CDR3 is TGTGCCAGCACCCCTCAGGGCGGCAGAGCTGGAAACACCATATATTTT.

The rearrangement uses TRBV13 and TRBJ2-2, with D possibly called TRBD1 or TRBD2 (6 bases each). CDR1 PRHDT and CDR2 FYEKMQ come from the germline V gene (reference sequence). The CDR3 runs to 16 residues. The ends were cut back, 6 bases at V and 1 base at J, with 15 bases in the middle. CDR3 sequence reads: CASRELGGQNTGELFF. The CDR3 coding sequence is TGTGCCAGCAGGGAGCTGGGGGGCCAGAACACCGGGGAGCTGTTTTTT.

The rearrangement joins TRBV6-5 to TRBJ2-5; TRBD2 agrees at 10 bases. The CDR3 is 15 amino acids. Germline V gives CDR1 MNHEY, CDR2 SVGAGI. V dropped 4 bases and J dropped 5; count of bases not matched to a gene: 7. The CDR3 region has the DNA TGTGCCAGCAGTTTAAGCGGGAGGGCCTGGGAGACCCAGTACTTC. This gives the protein CASSLSGRAWETQYF.

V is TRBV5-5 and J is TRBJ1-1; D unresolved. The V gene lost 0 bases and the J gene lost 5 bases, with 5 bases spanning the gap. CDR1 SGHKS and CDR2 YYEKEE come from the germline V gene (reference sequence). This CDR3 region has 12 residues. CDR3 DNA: TGTGCCAGCAGCTTGGAGCTAACTGAAGCTTTCTTT. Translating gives CASSLELTEAFF.

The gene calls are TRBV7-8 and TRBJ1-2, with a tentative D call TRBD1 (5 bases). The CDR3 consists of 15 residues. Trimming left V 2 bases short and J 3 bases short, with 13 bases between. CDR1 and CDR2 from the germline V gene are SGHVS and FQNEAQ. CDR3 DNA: TGTGCCAGCAGCTTAAGCGGGCAGGGAGACTATGGCTACACCTTC. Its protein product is CASSLSGQGDYGYTF.

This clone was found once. DNA for the CDR3: TGTGCCAGCTCTCGAGACAGAACACCCTACAATGAGCAGTTCTTC. Amino acids: CASSRDRTPYNEQFF. This chain links TRBV18 with TRBJ2-1, with D possibly TRBD1 on 5 matching bases. The CDR3 has 15 amino acids. Germline CDR1 reads KGHSH; CDR2 reads LQKENI. V was shortened by 6 bases and J by 2 bases, with 14 bases between the two germline ends.